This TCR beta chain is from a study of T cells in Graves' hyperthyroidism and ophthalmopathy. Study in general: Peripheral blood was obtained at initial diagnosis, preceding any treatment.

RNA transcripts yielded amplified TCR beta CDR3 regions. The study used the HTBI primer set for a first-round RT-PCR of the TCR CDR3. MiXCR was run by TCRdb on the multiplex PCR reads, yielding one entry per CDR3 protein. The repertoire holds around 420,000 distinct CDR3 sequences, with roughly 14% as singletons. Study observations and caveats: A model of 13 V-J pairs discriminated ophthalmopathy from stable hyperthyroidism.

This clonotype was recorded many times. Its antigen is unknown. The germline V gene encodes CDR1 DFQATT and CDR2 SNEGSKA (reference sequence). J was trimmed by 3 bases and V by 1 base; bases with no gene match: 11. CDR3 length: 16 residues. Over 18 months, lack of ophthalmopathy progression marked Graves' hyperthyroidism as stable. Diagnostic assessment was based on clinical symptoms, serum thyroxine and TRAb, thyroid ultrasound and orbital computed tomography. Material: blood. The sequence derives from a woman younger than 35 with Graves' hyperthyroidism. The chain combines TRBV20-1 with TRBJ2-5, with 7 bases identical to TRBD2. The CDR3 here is CSARVYAGDIKETQYF. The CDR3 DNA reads TGCAGTGCTAGAGTTTATGCGGGGGATATTAAAGAGACCCAGTACTTC.